Listed below are T cell receptor beta chains from one sample, sequenced in a study of tumor-infiltrating lymphocytes in primary liver carcinoma. TCRdb re-analysed the multiplex PCR reads in MiXCR, keeping a single row per CDR3 protein. In the table there are about 21,000 distinct CDR3 sequences, around 76% of which are singletons. The sample consisted of liver tumor tissue from sampling region 1. All receptors derive from a man aged 35 to 55 with primary liver carcinoma and hepatitis B virus infection. CDR3s leave out the opening cysteine and the closing phenylalanine or tryptophan.

>TRBJ1-4|11|TRBV29-1
SEKGGSDEKLF
>TRBJ2-3|11|TRBV29-1
SGTGGNADTQY
>TRBJ2-5|13|TRBV5-1
ASSLQTLGQETQY
>TRBJ2-2|14|TRBV4-1
ASYDLDKWLTGELF
>TRBJ1-5|13|TRBV5-5
ASSLGPGRNQPRH
>TRBJ2-3|13|TRBV29-1
SVEFVAGLMDVQY
>TRBJ2-1|14|TRBV6-5
ASSSYGTSSYNGQF
>TRBJ2-5|14|TRBV11-2
ASSLTARGSGETQY
>TRBJ2-3|16|TRBV4-1
ASSQVLLITGALDTQY
>TRBJ1-1|11|TRBV28
ASSYPDDTEAF
>TRBJ2-1|15|TRBV7-9
ASSLPYQGPQTNEQS
>TRBJ2-3|12|TRBV12-5
ASADRLGMHTQY
>TRBJ2-7|12|TRBV28
AYNRTGGSYEQY
>TRBJ2-4|10|TRBV29-1
SVGQGGGIQY
>TRBJ1-1|15|TRBV4-2
TSSQEYGQGSWAEAF
>TRBJ2-1|15|TRBV11-1
ASSLGLAGGVDDEQF
>TRBJ2-7|13|TRBV5-1
TSTTTSGSSYEQY
>TRBJ2-3|9|TRBV6-5
ASSYQDMHY
>TRBJ2-1|11|TRBV11-2
ASSPDMGSEQF
>TRBJ1-4|14|TRBV11-2
ASNAGIAPANEKLF
>TRBJ1-1|13|TRBV14
ASRQDSRVRSEAF
>TRBJ2-1|10|TRBV29-1
SVLPDYNEQF
>TRBJ2-7|14|TRBV12-3/TRBV12-4
ASSLASAGFSYEQY
>TRBJ2-3|10|TRBV11-2
ASSDCTDTQY
>TRBJ2-4|17|TRBV11-2
ASSPRLAGGPRIKNIQY
>TRBJ2-1|14|TRBV11-2
ASSLELPAGVNEEF
>TRBJ2-3|15|TRBV6-5
TSHKQDGRKETDTQY
>TRBJ2-4|12|TRBV14
ASSHTRAKNIQY